This TCR beta chain was observed in a study of identical twins. V was shortened by 2 bases and J by 6 bases, with 11 bases between the two germline ends. This CDR3 is built from 14 residues. Germline CDR1 MGHDK, CDR2 SYGVNS. MiXCR, run by TCRdb on the 5' RACE reads, gives a single entry per CDR3 protein. The table includes roughly 1.6 million distinct CDR3 sequences, around 29% detected once. The sequencing sample was made of cord blood. The V call is TRBV25-1, the J call TRBJ2-1; no clear D. The receptor was isolated from a newborn girl in good health. CDR3 DNA: TGTGCCAGCAGTGAAGGCGGCTGGCCCAATGAGCAGTTCTTC. Protein product: CASSEGGWPNEQFF.